One TCR beta chain is described in this entry. This record comes from a study of CD8 T cells in Susac syndrome. RNA totalling roughly 0.45 to 1 ug underwent reverse transcription with random hexamers. One entry per CDR3 protein, called by TCRdb with MiXCR from the immunoSEQ multiplex PCR reads. The data contain around 71,000 distinct CDR3 sequences, 93% of them singletons. Sequencing of TCR beta was performed on blood CD8+ T cells and on blood CD4+ T cells. The sequenced sample was CD4+ T cells from PBMCs. The TCR was taken from a human donor with Susac syndrome.

CDR3 loop: CASSRGRLNQPQHF. The CDR3 nucleotides read TGTGCCAGCAGCCGGGGACGGCTCAATCAGCCCCAGCATTTT. The chain couples TRBV5-6 to TRBJ1-5; tentative D call: TRBD1 (5 bases). This CDR3 spans 14 amino acids. Germline CDR1 and CDR2: SGHDT and YYEEEE. V dropped 4 bases and J dropped 3 bases, with 11 bases sitting between them.